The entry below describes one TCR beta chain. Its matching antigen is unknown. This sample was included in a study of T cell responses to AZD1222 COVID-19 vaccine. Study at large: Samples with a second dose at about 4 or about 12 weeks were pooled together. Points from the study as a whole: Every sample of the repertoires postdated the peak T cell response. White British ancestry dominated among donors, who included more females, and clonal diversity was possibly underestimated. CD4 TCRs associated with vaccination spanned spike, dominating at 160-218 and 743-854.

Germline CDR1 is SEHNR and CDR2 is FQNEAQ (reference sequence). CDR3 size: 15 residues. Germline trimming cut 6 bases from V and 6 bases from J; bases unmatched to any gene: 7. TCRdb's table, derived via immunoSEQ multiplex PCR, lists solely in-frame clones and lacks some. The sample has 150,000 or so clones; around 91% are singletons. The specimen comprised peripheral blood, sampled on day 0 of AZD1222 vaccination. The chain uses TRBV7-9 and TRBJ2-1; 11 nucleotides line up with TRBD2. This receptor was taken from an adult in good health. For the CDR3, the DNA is TGTGCCAGCAGTAGATTAGCGGGAGGGATCAATGAGCAGTTCTTC. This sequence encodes CASSRLAGGINEQFF.